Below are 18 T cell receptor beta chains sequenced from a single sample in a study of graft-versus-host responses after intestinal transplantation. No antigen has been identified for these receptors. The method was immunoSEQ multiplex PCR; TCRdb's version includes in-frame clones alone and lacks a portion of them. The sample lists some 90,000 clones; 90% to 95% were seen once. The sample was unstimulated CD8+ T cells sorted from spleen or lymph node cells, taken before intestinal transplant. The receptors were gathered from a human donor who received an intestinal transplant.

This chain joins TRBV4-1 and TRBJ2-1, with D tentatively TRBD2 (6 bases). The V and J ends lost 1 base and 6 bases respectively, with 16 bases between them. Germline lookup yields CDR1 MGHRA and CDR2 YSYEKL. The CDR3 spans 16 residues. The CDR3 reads CASSQALGGVVNEQFF. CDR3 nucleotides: TGCGCCAGCAGCCAAGCCCTCGGGGGAGTAGTCAATGAGCAGTTCTTC.

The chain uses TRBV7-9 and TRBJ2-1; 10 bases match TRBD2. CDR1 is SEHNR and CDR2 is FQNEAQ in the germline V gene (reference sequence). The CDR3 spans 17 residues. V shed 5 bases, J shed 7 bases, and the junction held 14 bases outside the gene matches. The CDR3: CASSPTGLAGVGNEQFF. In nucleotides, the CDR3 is TGTGCCAGCAGCCCAACGGGGCTAGCGGGAGTTGGGAATGAGCAGTTCTTC.

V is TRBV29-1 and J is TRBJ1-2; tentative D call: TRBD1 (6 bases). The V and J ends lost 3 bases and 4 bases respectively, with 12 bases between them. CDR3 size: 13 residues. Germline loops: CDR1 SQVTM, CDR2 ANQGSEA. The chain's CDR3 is CSVELGASYGYTF. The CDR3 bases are TGCAGCGTTGAGTTGGGGGCCAGCTATGGCTACACCTTC.

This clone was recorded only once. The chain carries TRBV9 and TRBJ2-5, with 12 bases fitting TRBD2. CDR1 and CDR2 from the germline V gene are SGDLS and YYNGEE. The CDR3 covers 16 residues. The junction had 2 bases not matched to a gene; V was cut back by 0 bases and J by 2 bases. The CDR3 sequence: CASSVGLAGAQETQYF. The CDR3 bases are TGTGCCAGCAGCGTAGGACTAGCGGGAGCGCAAGAGACCCAGTACTTC.

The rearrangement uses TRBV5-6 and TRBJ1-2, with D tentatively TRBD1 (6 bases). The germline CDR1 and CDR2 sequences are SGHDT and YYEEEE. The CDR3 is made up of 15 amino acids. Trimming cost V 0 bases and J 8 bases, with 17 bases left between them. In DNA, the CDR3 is TGTGCCAGCAGCTTGGCACCGGCAGGGGCCAGGGGCTACACCTTC. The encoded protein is CASSLAPAGARGYTF.

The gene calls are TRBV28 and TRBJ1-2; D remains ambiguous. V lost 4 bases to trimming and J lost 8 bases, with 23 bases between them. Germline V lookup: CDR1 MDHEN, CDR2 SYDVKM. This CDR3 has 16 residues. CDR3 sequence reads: CASSSPAATVIGGYTF. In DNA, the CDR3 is TGTGCCAGCAGTTCTCCCGCGGCAACCGTTATAGGAGGCTACACCTTC.

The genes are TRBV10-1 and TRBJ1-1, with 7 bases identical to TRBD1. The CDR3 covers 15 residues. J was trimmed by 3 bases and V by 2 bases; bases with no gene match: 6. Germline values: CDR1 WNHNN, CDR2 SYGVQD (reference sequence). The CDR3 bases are TGCGCCAGCAGTGAGGGCCCAGGGGGACACACTGAAGCTTTCTTT. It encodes CASSEGPGGHTEAFF.

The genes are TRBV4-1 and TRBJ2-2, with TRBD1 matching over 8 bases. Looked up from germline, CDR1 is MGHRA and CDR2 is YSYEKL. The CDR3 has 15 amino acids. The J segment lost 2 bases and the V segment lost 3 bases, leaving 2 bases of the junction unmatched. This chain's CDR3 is CASSQGTGNTGELFF. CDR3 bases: TGCGCCAGCAGCCAGGGGACAGGCAACACCGGGGAGCTGTTTTTT.

CDR3 amino acids: CASSEATRWGSYEQYF. In nucleotides, the CDR3 is TGTGCCAGCAGTGAAGCCACTAGATGGGGCTCCTACGAGCAGTACTTC. The rearrangement uses TRBV6-1 and TRBJ2-7, with a weak D call TRBD2 (5 bases). Trimming removed 0 bases at V and 0 bases at J, with 12 bases between. The CDR3 consists of 16 residues. Per the germline V gene, CDR1 is MNHNS and CDR2 is SASEGT.

The CDR3 sequence is CASSGGWGGATEAFF. CDR3 DNA: TGCGCCAGCAGTGGGGGCTGGGGGGGGGCTACTGAAGCTTTCTTT. The chain employs TRBV4-1 and TRBJ1-1; possible D gene TRBD1, 6 bases. Germline lookup yields CDR1 MGHRA and CDR2 YSYEKL. Trimming stripped 6 bases from V and 5 bases from J, with 19 bases between. The CDR3 is 15 amino acids.

The CDR3 bases are TGTGCCTGGAGGGATCCCGGGACAGGGGACTACGAGCAGTACTTC. This codes for CAWRDPGTGDYEQYF. V is TRBV30 and J is TRBJ2-7; TRBD1 matches at 10 bases. CDR3 length: 15 residues. Trimming removed 3 bases from V and 3 bases from J; junction bases left unmatched: 8. Looked up from germline, CDR1 is GTSNPN and CDR2 is SVGIG (reference sequence).

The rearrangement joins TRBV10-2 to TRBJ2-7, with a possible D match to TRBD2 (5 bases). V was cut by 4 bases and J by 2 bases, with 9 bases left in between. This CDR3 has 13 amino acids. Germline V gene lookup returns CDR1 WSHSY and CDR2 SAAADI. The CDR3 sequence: CASSASGPYEQYF. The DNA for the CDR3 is TGCGCCAGCAGTGCCAGCGGTCCCTACGAGCAGTACTTC.

CDR3 nucleotide sequence: TGTGCCGGGGAGGGGGGGGCGATTGGCTACACCTTC. Its protein product is CAGEGGAIGYTF. V and J are TRBV30 and TRBJ1-2; TRBD1 is a possible D gene (6 bases). This CDR3 region has 12 residues. CDR1 GTSNPN and CDR2 SVGIG come from the germline V gene (reference sequence). The V and J ends lost 8 bases and 7 bases respectively, with 17 bases between them.

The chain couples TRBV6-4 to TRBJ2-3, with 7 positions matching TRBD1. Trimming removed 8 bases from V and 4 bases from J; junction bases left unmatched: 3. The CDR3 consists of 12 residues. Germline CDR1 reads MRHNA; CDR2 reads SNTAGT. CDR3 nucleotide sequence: TGTGCCAGCCACAGGGGACCAGATACGCAGTATTTT. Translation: CASHRGPDTQYF.

CDR3 bases: TGCGCCAGCAGCTTTAGCGGGAGCTCCTACAATGAGCAGTTCTTC. This codes for CASSFSGSSYNEQFF. V and J are TRBV5-1 and TRBJ2-1; 9 bases line up with TRBD2. Germline-derived CDR1 and CDR2 are SGHRS and YFSETQ. CDR3 length: 15 residues. Trimming removed 2 bases from V and 0 bases from J; junction bases left unmatched: 0.

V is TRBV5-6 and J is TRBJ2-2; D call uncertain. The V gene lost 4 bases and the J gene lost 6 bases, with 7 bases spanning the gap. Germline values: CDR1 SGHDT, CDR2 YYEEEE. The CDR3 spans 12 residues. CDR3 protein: CASSPESGELFF. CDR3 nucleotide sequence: TGTGCCAGCAGCCCCGAGTCCGGGGAGCTGTTTTTT. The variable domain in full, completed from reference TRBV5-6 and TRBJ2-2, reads DAGVTQSPTHLIKTRGQQVTLRCSPKSGHDTVSWYQQALGQGPQFIFQYYEEEERQRGNFPDRFSGHQFPNYSSELNVNALLLGDSALYLCASSPESGELFFGEGSRLTVL.

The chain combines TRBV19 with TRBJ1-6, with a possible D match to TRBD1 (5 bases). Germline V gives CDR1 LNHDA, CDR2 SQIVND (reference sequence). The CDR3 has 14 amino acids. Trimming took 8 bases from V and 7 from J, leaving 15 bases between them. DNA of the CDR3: TGTGCCAGTTATAGCGGGGCAGGAAATTCACCCCTCCACTTT. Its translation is CASYSGAGNSPLHF.

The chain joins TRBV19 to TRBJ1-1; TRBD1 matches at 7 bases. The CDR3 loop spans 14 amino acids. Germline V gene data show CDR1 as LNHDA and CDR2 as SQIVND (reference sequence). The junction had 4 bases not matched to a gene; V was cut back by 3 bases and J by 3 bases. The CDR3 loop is CASSMTGSDTEAFF. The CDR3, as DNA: TGTGCCAGTAGTATGACAGGGTCGGACACTGAAGCTTTCTTT. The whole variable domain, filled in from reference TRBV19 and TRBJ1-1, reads DGGITQSPKYLFRKEGQNVTLSCEQNLNHDAMYWYRQDPGQGLRLIYYSQIVNDFQKGDIAEGYSVSREKKESFPLTVTSAQKNPTAFYLCASSMTGSDTEAFFGQGTRLTVV.